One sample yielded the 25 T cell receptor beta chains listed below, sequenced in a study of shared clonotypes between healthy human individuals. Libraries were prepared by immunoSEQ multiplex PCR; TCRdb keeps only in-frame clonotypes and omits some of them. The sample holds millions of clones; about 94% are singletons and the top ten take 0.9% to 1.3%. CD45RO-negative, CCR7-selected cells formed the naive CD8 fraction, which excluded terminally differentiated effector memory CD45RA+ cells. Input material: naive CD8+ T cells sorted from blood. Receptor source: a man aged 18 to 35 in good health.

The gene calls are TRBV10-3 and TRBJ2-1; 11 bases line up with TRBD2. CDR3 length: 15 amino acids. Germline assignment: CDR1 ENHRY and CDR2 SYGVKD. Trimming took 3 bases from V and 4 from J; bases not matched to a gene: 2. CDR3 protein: CAISEGTSGYNEQFF. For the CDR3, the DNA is TGTGCCATCAGTGAAGGGACTAGCGGATACAATGAGCAGTTCTTC.

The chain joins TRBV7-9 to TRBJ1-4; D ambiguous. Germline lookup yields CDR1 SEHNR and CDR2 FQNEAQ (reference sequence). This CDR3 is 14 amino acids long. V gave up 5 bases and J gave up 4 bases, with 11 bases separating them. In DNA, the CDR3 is TGTGCCAGCAGCCCCCCTCTCAGTAATGAAAAACTGTTTTTT. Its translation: CASSPPLSNEKLFF.

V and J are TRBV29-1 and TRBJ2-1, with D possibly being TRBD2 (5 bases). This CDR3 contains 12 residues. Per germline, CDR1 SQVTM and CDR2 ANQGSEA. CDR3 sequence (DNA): TGCACCTACACGGGATCATACAATGAGCAGTTCTTC. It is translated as CTYTGSYNEQFF.

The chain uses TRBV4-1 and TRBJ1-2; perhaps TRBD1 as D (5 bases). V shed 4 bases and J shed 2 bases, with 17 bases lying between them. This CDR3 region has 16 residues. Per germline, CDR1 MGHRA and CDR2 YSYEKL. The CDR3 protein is CASSPTKQAGNYGYTF. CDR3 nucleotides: TGCGCCAGCAGCCCCACAAAACAGGCAGGAAACTATGGCTACACCTTC.

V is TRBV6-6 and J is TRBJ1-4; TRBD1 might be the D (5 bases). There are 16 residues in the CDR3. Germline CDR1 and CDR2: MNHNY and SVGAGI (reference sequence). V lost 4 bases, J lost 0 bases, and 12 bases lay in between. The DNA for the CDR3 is TGTGCCAGCAGTTGGGACGGGGCTACAACTAATGAAAAACTGTTTTTT. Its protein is CASSWDGATTNEKLFF.

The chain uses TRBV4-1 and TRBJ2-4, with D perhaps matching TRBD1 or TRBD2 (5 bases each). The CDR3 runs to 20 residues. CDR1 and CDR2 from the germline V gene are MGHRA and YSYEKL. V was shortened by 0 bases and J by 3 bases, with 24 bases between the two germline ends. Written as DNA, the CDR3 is TGCGCCAGCAGCCAAGATCAGGGACCTCAGGAACAACTAGGCAAAAACATTCAGTACTTC. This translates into CASSQDQGPQEQLGKNIQYF.

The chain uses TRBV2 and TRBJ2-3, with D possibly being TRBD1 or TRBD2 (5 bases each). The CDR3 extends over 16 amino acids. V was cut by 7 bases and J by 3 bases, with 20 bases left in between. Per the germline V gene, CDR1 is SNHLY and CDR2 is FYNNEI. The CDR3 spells CASKEGAGSLTDTQYF. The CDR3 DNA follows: TGTGCCAGCAAAGAGGGTGCAGGGAGTCTTACAGATACGCAGTATTTT. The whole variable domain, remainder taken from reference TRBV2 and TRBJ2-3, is EPEVTQTPSHQVTQMGQEVILRCVPISNHLYFYWYRQILGQKVEFLVSFYNNEISEKSEIFDDQFSVERPDGSNFTLKIRSTKLEDSAMYFCASKEGAGSLTDTQYFGPGTRLTVL.

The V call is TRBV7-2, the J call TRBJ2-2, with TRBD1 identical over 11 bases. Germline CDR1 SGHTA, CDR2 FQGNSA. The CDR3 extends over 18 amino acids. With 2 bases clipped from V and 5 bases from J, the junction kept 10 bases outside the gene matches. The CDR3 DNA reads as TGTGCCAGCAGCTTACTCCCGGGACAGGGGGATCGAACCGGGGAGCTGTTTTTT. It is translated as CASSLLPGQGDRTGELFF.

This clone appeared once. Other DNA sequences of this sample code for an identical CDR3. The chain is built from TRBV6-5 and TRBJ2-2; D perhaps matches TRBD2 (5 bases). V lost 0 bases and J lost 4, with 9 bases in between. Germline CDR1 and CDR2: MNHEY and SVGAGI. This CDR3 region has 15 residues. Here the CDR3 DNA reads TGTGCCAGCAGTTACTCCGGAGGAATCACCGGGGAGCTGTTTTTT. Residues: CASSYSGGITGELFF.

CDR3 coding DNA: TGCAGCGCCTGGGGCGGAGGTTCCCAAGAGACCCAGTACTTC. It is translated as CSAWGGGSQETQYF. V usage is TRBV29-1 and J usage is TRBJ2-5, with D perhaps being TRBD1 or TRBD2 (5 bases each). The V gene lost 7 bases and the J gene lost 1 base, with 16 bases spanning the gap. Germline V CDR1 and CDR2: SQVTM, ANQGSEA. CDR3 length: 14 amino acids. Full variable domain (outside the CDR3, taken from reference TRBV29-1 and TRBJ2-5): SAVISQKPSRDICQRGTSLTIQCQVDSQVTMMFWYRQQPGQSLTLIATANQGSEATYESGFVIDKFPISRPNLTFSTLTVSNMSPEDSSIYLCSAWGGGSQETQYFGPGTRLLVL.

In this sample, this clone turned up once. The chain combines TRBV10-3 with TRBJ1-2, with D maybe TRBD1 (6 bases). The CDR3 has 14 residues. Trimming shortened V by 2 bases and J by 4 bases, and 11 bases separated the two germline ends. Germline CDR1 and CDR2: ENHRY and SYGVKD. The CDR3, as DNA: TGTGCCATCAGTGAGCAGGGGCTCGCCTATGGCTACACCTTC. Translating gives CAISEQGLAYGYTF.

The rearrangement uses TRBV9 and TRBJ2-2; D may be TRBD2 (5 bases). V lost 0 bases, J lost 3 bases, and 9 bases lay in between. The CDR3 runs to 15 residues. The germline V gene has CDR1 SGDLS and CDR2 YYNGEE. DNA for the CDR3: TGTGCCAGCAGCGTAGAACTAGAGGACACCGGGGAGCTGTTTTTT. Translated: CASSVELEDTGELFF.

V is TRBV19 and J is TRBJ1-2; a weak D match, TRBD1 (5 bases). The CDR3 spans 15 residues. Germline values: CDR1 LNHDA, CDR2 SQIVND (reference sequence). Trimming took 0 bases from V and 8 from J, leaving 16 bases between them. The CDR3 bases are TGTGCCAGTAGTATAGATCTATATGCAGGGCGCGGCTACACCTTC. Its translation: CASSIDLYAGRGYTF.

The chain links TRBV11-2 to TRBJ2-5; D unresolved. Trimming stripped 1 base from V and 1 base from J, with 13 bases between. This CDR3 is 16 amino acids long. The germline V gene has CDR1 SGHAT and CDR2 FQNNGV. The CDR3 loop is CASSLGSLGIQETQYF. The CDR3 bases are TGTGCCAGCAGCTTAGGGAGTTTGGGGATCCAAGAGACCCAGTACTTC.

As DNA, the CDR3 is TGTGCCAGCAGCTTAGGCCGGGGACGGCAGCCCCAGCATTTT. It yields the protein CASSLGRGRQPQHF. The chain has TRBV13 and TRBJ1-5, with D maybe TRBD1 (5 bases). Per the germline V gene, CDR1 is PRHDT and CDR2 is FYEKMQ (reference sequence). The CDR3 contains 14 residues. Trimming pared 0 bases from V and 7 bases from J, leaving 10 bases between.

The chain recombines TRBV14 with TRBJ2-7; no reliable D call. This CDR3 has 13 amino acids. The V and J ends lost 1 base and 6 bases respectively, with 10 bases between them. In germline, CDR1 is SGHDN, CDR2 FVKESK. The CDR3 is CASSQVIGSEQYF. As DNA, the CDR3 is TGTGCCAGCAGCCAAGTCATAGGGTCCGAGCAGTACTTC.

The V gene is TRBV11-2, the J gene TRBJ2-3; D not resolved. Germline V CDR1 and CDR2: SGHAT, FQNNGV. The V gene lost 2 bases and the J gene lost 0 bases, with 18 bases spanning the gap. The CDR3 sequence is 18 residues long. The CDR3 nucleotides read TGTGCCAGCAGCTTATGGGCTTACACTCAGGAAAGCACAGATACGCAGTATTTT. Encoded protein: CASSLWAYTQESTDTQYF.

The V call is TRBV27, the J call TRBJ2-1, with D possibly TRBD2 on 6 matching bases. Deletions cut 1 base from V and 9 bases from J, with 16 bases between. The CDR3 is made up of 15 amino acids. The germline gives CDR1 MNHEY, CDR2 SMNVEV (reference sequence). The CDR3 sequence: CASSLLGGGSSEQFF. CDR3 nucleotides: TGTGCCAGCAGTTTATTGGGGGGAGGAAGCTCTGAGCAGTTCTTC.

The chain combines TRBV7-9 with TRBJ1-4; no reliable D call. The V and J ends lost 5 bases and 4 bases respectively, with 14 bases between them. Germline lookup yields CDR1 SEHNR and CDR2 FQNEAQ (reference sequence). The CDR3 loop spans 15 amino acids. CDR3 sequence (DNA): TGTGCCAGCAGCAACCTCGGTTCTGGTAATGAAAAACTGTTTTTT. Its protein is CASSNLGSGNEKLFF.

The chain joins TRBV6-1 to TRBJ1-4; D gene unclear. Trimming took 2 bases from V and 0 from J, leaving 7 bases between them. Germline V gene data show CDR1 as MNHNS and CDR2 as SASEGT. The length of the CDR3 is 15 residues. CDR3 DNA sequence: TGTGCCAGCAGTGAAATGTCTGCAACTAATGAAAAACTGTTTTTT. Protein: CASSEMSATNEKLFF.

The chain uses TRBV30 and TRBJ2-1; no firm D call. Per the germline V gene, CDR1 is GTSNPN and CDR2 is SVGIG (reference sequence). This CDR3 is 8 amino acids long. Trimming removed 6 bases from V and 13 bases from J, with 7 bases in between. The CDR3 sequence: CACGLQFF. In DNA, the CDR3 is TGTGCCTGCGGCCTCCAGTTCTTC. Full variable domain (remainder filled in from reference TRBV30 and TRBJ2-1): SQTIHQWPATLVQPVGSPLSLECTVEGTSNPNLYWYRQAAGRGLQLLFYSVGIGQISSEVPQNLSASRPQDRQFILSSKKLLLSDSGFYLCACGLQFFGPGTRLTVL.

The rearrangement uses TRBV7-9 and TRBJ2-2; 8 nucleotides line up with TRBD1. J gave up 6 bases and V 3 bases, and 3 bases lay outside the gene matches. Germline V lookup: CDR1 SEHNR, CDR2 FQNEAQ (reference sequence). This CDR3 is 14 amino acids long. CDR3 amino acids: CASSFTGGAGELFF. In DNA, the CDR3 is TGTGCCAGCAGCTTTACAGGGGGAGCCGGGGAGCTGTTTTTT.

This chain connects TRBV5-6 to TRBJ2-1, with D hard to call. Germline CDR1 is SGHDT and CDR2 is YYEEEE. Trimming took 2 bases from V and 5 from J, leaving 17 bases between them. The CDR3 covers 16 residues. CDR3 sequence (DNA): TGTGCCAGCAGCTTAAATGCCCATGGTACTGACAATGAGCAGTTCTTC. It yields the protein CASSLNAHGTDNEQFF.

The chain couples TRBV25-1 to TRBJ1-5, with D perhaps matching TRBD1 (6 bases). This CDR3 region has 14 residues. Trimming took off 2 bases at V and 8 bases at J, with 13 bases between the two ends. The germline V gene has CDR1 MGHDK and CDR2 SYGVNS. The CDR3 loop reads CASSEGGHLEPQHF. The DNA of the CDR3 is TGTGCCAGCAGTGAAGGGGGACATCTAGAGCCCCAGCATTTT.

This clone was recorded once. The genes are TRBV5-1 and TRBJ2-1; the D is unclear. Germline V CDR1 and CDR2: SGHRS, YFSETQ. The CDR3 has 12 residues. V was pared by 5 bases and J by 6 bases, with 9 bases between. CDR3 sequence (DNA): TGCGCCAGCAGAAGGGCGGCCAATGAGCAGTTCTTC. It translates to CASRRAANEQFF.